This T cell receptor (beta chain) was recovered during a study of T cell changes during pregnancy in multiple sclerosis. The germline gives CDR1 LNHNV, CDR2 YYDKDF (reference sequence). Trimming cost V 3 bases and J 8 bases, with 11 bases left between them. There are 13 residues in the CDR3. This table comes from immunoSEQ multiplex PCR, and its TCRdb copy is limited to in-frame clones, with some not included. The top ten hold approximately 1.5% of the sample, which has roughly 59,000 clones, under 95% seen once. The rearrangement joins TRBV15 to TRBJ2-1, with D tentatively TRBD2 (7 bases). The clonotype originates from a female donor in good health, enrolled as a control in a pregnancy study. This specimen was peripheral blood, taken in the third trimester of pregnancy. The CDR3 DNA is TGTGCCACCAGCAGGACGGGGGGCTATGAGCAGTTCTTC. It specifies CATSRTGGYEQFF.